Sequencing of this T cell receptor beta chain was carried out in a study of shared clonotypes between healthy human individuals. Assay: immunoSEQ multiplex PCR; the TCRdb copy retains only in-frame clones and omits some. The sample shows 760,000 or so clones, around 96% of them seen only once. CDR3 length equals 15 residues. The V segment lost 4 bases and the J segment 5 bases; nucleotides outside the gene matches: 5. Germline CDR1 SGHAT, CDR2 FQNNGV. Naive-designated CD8 cells lacked CD45RO, were positively enriched for CCR7, and omitted terminally differentiated effector memory CD45RA+ cells. The sample was naive CD8+ T cells sorted from blood. This sequence originates from a man aged 25 to 45 in good health. The chain recombines TRBV11-2 with TRBJ2-2; 9 bases align to TRBD2. CDR3 protein: CASSYMGLATGELFF. The CDR3 region has the DNA TGTGCCAGCAGCTACATGGGACTAGCAACCGGGGAGCTGTTTTTT.